The clone carrying this T cell receptor beta chain has just a few counts. Antigen: not known. Germline and junction disagree at one end, which may indicate a read error. TCR beta CDR3 amplification used RNA transcripts. Investigators did first-round RT-PCR with HTBI primers, then second-round multiplex PCR. MiXCR, run by TCRdb on the multiplex PCR reads, gives a single entry per CDR3 protein. The repertoire holds over 500,000 distinct CDR3 sequences, with approximately 22% as singletons. The data originate from a study of Graves' ophthalmopathy and Graves' hyperthyroidism. Diagnosis relied on clinical symptoms, serum thyroxine, TRAb, thyroid ultrasound and orbital computed tomography. Findings and caveats of the study: Built on 13 signatures, a model told ophthalmopathy apart from stable hyperthyroidism with about 91% sensitivity and approximately 80% specificity.

Germline V CDR1 and CDR2: MNHNS, SASEGT. The CDR3 spans 15 residues. The sequenced sample consisted of peripheral blood. The clonotype originates from a woman younger than 35 with stable Graves' hyperthyroidism. Some clones in this sample may be carry-over from other donors' samples. The chain recombines TRBV6-1 with TRBJ2-4; D might be TRBD2 (5 bases). For the CDR3, the DNA is TGTGCCAGCAGAGAGGGTGAAATAGCCAAAAACATTAAGTACTTC. The encoded protein is CASREGEIAKNIKYF.